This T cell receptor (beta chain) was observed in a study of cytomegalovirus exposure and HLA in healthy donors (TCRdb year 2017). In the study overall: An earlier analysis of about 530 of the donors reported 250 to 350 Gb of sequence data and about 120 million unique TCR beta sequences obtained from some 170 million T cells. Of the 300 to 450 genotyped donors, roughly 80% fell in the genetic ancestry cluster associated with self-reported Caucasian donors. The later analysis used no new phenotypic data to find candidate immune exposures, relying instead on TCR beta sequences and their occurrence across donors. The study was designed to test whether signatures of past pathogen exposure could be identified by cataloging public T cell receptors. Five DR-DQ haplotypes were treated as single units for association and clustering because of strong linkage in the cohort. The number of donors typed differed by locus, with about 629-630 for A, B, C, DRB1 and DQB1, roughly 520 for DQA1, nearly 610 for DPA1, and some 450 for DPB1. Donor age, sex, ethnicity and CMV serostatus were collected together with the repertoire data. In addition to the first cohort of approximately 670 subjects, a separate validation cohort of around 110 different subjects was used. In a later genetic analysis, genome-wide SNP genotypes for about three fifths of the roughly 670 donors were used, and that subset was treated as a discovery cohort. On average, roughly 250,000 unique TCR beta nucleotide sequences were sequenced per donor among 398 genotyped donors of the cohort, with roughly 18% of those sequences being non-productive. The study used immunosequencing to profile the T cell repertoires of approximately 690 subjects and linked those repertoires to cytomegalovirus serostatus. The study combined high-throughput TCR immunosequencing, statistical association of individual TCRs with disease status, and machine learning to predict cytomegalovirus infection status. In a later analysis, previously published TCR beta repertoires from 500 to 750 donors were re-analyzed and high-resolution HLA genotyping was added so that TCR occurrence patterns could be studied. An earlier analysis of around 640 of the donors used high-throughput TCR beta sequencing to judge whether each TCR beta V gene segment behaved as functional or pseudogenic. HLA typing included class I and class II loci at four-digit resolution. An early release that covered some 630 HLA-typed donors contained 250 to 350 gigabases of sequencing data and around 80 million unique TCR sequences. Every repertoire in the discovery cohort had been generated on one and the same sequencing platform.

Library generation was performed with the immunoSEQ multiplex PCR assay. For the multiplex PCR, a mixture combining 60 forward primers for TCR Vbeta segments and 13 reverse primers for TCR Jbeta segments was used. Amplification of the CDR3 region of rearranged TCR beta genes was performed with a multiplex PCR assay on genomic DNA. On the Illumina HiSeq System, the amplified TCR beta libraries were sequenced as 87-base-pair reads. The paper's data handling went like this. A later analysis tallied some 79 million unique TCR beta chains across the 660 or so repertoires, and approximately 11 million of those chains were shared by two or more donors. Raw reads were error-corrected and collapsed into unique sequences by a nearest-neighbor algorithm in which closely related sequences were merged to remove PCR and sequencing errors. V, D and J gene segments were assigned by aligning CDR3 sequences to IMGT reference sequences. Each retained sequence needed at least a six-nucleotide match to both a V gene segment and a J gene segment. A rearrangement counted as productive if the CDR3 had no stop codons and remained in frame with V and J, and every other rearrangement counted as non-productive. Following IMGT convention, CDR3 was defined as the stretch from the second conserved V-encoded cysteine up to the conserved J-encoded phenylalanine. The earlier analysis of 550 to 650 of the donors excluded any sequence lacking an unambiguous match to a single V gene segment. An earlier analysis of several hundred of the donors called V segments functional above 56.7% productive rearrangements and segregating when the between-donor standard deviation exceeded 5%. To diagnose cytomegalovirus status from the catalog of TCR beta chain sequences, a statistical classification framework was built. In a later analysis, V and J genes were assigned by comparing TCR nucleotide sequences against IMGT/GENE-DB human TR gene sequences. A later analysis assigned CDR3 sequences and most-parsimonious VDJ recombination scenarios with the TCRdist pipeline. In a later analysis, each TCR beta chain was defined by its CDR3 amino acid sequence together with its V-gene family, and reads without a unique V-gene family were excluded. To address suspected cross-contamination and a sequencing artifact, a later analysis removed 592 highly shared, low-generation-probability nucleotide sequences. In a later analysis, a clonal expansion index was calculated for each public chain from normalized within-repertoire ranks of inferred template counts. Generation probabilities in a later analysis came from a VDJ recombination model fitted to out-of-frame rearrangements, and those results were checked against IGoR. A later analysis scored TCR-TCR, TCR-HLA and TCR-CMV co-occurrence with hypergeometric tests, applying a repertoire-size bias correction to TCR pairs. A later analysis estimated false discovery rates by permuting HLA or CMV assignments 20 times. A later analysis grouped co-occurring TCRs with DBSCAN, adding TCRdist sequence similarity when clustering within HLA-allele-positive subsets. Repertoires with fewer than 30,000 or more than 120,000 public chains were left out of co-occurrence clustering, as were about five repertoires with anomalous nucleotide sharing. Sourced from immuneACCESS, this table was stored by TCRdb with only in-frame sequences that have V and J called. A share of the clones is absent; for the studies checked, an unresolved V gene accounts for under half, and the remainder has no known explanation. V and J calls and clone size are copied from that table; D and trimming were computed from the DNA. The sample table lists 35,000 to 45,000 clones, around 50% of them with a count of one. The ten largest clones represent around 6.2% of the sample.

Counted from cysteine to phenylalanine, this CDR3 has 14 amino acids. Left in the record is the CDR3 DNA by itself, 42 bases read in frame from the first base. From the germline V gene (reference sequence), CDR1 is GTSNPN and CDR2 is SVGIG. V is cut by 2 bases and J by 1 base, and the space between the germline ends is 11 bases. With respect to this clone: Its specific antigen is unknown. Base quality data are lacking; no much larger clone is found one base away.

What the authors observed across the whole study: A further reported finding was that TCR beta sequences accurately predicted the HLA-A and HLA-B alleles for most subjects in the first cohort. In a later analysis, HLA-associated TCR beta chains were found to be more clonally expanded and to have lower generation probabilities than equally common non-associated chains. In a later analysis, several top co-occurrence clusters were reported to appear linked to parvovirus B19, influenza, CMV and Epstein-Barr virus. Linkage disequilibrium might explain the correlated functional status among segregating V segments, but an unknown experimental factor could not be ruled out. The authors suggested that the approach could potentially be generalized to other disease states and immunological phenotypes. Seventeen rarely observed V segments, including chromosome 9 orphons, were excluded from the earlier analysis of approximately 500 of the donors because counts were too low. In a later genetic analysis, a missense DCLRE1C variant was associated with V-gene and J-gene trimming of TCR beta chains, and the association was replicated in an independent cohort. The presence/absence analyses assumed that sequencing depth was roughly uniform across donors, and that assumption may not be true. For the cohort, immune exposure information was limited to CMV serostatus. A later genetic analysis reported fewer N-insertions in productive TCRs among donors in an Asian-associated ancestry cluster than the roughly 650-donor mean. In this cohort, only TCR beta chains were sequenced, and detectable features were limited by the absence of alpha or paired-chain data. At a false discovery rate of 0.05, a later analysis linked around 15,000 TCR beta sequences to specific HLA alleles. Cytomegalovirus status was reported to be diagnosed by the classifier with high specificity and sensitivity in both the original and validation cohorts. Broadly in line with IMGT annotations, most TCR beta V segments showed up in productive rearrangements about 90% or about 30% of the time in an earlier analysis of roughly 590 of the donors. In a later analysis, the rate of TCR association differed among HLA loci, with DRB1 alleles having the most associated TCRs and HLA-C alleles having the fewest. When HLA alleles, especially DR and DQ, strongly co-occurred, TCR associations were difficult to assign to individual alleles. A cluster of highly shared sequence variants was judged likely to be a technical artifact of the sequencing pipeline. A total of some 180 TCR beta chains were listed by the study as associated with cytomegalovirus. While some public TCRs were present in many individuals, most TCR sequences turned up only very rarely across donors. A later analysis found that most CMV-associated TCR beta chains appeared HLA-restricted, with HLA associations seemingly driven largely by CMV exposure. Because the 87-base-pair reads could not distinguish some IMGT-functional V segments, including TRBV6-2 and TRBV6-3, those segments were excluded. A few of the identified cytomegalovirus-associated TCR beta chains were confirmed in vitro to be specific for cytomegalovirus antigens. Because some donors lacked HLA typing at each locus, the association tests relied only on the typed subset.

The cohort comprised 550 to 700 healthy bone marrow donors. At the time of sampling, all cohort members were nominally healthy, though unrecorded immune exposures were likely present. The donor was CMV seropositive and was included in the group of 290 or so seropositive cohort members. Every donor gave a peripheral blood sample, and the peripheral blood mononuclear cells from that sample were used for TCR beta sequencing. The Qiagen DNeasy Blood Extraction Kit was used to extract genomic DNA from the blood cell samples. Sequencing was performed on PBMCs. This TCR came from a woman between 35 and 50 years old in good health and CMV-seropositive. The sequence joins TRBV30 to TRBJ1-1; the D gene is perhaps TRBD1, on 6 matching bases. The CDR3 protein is CAWSIPDRNTEAFF. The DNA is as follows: TGTGCCTGGAGTATCCCGGACAGGAACACTGAAGCTTTCTTT. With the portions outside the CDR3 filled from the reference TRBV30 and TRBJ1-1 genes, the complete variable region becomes SQTIHQWPATLVQPVGSPLSLECTVEGTSNPNLYWYRQAAGRGLQLLFYSVGIGQISSEVPQNLSASRPQDRQFILSSKKLLLSDSGFYLCAWSIPDRNTEAFFGQGTRLTVV.